This T cell receptor beta chain comes out of a study of blood T cell repertoires in COVID-19 (TCRdb year 2020). A note on the overall study: Collaborator samples came from the United States, Italy and Spain and covered acute and convalescent phases of COVID-19. The prospective study material was composed of cDNA or gDNA derived from T cells, B-cell-depleted T cells, or PBMCs. Subjects who had been exposed to COVID-19, were actively infected with it, or had recovered from it provided the deeply sampled blood TCRbeta repertoires that made up the dataset. The repertoires were released in a freely available public database meant as a resource for research on the immune response to SARS-CoV-2. Samples came from the ongoing ImmuneRACE study (first 160 participants) plus 1,254 subjects from 6 global collaborators. Sample metadata almost always included a de-identified subject ID, COVID-19 status, age in years and sex. Where available, HLA class I and class II types were taken from metadata supplied by the sample provider and were not determined by assay-based typing.

TCRbeta CDR3 regions were amplified from genomic DNA using the immunoSEQ Assay, a bias-controlled multiplex PCR. Per the source publication's procedure: Within the assay, amplification of reference gene primers was used to estimate how many nucleated cells each sample contained. To quantify the absolute abundance of each unique TCRbeta CDR3 rearrangement, sequence reads were collapsed and filtered. For each sample, productive Simpson clonality was calculated as the square root of Simpson's diversity index over productive rearrangements. TCRdb retrieved this table from immuneACCESS and kept in-frame rearrangements only. Not all clones are present; in checked studies, unresolved V genes account for under half, and no reason is known for the remainder. Clonal size and the V and J genes are those of that table, whereas D and trimming came from the DNA. Counted in this sample were roughly 73,000 clones; around 87% of them appeared once. Approximately 28% of the sample lies in the top ten.

In regard to this clone: Its antigen remains unidentified. Base qualities are not provided; no much larger clone lies one nucleotide away.

Each collaborating institution followed its own protocols to collect whole blood in K2EDTA tubes. For TCRbeta analysis, collaborator samples were shipped as frozen whole blood, as isolated PBMCs, or as DNA extracted from either sample type. Study-wide findings and limitations: Clinical and demographic metadata were provided uncurated, with the amount varying by source and participant.

Relative to germline, V is missing 6 bases and J is missing 0 bases, with 4 bases of the junction outside any gene match. Sequences MNHNY (CDR1) and SVGAGI (CDR2) are obtained from the germline V gene (reference sequence). The CDR3 has 15 amino acids, counting the end cysteine and phenylalanine. Only the CDR3 region is kept as DNA, spanning 45 bases read in frame from base 1. The sample comprised peripheral blood. This chain joins TRBV6-6 to TRBJ2-7; 11 central nucleotides agree with TRBD2. The clonotype was recovered from a woman older than 75 with active or convalescent COVID-19. The CDR3 is CASRPTSGGSYEQYF. The bases read TGTGCCAGCAGACCAACTAGCGGGGGCTCCTACGAGCAGTACTTC.